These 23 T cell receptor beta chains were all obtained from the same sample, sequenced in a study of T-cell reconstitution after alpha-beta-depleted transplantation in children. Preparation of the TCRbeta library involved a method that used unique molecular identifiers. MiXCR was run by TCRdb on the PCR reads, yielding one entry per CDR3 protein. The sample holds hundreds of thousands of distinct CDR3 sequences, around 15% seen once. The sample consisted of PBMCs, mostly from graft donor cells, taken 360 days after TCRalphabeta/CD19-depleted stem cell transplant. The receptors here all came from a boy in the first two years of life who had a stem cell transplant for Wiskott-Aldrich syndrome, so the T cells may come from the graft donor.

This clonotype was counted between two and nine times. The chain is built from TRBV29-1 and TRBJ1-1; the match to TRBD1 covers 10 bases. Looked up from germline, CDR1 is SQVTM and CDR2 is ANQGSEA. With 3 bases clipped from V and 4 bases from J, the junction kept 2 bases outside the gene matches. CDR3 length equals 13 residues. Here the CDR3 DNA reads TGCAGCGTTGAGACAGGGGGCGGCACTGAAGCTTTCTTT. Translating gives CSVETGGGTEAFF.

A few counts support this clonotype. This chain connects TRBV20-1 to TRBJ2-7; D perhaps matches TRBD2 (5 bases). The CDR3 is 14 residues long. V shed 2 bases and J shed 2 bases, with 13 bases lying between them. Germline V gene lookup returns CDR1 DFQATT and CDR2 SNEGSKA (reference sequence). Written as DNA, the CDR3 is TGCAGTGCTAGAAGTCCGAGGGCGACCTACGAGCAGTACTTC. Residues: CSARSPRATYEQYF.

CDR3 amino acids: CASSLAQGAIEQYF. CDR3 coding DNA: TGCGCCAGCAGCTTGGCCCAGGGGGCAATCGAGCAGTACTTC. The chain combines TRBV5-1 with TRBJ2-7; 8 bases are shared with TRBD1. Per the germline V gene, CDR1 is SGHRS and CDR2 is YFSETQ. This CDR3 is built from 14 residues. Trimming removed 0 bases from V and 6 bases from J; junction bases left unmatched: 5. The full variable domain, in which reference TRBV5-1 and TRBJ2-7 provide the parts outside the CDR3, is KAGVTQTPRYLIKTRGQQVTLSCSPISGHRSVSWYQQTPGQGLQFLFEYFSETQRNKGNFPGRFSGRQFSNSRSEMNVSTLELGDSALYLCASSLAQGAIEQYFGPGTRLTVT.

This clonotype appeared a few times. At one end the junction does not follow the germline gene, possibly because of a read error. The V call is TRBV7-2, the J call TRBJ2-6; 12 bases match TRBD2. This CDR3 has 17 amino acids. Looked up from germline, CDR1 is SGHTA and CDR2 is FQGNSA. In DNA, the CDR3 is TGTGCCAGCAGCCTAGCGGGAGGGGCCTTTGGGGCCAACGTCCTGACTTTC. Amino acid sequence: CASSLAGGAFGANVLTF.

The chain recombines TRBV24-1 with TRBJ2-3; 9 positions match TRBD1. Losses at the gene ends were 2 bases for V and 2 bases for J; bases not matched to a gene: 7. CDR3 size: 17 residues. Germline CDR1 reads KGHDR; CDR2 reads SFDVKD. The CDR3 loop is CATSDSGDRGDTDTQYF. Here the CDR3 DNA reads TGTGCCACCAGTGATTCAGGTGACAGGGGGGACACAGATACGCAGTATTTT.

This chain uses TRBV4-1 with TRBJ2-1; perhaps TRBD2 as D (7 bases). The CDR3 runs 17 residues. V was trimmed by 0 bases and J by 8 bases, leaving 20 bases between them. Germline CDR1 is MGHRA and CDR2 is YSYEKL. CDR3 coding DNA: TGCGCCAGCAGCCAAGACTCCCCTAGGGGGGGGCGTCATGAGCAGTTCTTC. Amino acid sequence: CASSQDSPRGGRHEQFF.

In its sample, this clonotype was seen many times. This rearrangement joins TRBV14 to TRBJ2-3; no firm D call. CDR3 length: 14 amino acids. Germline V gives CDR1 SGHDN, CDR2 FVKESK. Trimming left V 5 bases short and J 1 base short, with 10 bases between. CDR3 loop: CASSGRMGTDTQYF. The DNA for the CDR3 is TGTGCCAGCAGCGGCAGGATGGGCACAGATACGCAGTATTTT.

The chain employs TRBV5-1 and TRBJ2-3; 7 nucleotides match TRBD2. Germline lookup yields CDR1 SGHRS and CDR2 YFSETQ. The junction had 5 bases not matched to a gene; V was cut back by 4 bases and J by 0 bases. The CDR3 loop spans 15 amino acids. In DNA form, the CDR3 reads TGCGCCAGCAGCCCTGTGCGGGGGAGCACAGATACGCAGTATTTT. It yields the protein CASSPVRGSTDTQYF.

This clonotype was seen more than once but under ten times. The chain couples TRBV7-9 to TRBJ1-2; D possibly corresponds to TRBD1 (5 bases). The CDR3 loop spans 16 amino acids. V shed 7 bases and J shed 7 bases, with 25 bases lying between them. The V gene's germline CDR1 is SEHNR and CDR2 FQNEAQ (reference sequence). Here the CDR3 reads CASIFLEVRDASGYTF. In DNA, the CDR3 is TGTGCCAGCATCTTCCTGGAAGTTCGGGACGCGAGTGGCTACACCTTC.

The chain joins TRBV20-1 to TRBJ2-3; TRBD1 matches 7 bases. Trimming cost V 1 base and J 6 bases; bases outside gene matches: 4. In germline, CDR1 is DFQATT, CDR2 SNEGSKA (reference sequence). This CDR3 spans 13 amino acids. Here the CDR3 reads CSARGTGVDTQYF. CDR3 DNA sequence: TGCAGTGCTAGAGGAACAGGGGTGGATACGCAGTATTTT.

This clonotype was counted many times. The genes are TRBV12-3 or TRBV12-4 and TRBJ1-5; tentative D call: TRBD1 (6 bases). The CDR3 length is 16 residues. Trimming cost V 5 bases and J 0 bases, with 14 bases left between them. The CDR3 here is CASSPTGTSSNQPQHF. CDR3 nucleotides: TGTGCCAGCAGTCCTACAGGGACATCTAGCAATCAGCCCCAGCATTTT.

The CDR3 loop reads CASTGNGFSGSYEQYF. In nucleotides, the CDR3 is TGTGCCAGCACCGGGAACGGGTTTAGCGGGTCCTACGAGCAGTACTTC. The chain has TRBV6-5 and TRBJ2-7; 7 positions match TRBD2. V gave up 7 bases and J gave up 1 base; unmatched junction bases: 13. There are 16 residues in the CDR3. The germline V gene encodes CDR1 MNHEY and CDR2 SVGAGI.

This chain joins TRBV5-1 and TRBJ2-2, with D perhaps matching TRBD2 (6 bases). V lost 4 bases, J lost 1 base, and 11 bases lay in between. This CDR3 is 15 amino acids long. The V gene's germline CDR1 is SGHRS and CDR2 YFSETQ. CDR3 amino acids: CASSPRGKNTGELFF. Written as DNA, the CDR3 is TGCGCCAGCAGCCCCCGGGGGAAGAACACCGGGGAGCTGTTTTTT.

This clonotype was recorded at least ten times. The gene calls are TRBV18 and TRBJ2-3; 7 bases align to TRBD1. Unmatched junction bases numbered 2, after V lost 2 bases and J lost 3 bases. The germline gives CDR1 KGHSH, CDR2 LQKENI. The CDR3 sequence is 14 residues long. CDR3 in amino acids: CASSPWDRTDTQYF. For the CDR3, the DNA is TGTGCCAGCTCACCATGGGACAGAACAGATACGCAGTATTTT.

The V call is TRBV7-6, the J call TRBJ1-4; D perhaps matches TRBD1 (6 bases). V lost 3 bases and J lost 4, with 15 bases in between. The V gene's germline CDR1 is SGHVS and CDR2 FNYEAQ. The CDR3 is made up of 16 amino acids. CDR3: CASSLGTTGFNEKLFF. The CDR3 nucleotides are TGTGCCAGCAGCTTGGGGACAACAGGGTTTAATGAAAAACTGTTTTTT.

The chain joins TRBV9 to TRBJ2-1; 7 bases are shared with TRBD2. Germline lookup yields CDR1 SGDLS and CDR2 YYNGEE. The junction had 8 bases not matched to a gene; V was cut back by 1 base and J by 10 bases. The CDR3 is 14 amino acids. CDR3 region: CASSVTSASQEQFF. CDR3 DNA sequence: TGTGCCAGCAGCGTAACTAGCGCATCTCAAGAGCAGTTCTTC.

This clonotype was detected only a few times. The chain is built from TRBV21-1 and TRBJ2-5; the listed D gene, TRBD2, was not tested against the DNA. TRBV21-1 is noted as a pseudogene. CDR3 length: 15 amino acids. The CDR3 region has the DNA TGTGCCAGCAGCAAAGGGACTAGCGGGGAAGAGACCCAGTACTTC. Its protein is CASSKGTSGEETQYF.

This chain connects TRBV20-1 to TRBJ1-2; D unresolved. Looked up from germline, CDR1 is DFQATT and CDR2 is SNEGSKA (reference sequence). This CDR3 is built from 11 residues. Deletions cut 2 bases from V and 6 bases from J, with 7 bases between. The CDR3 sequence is CSARLYDGYTF. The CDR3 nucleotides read TGCAGTGCTAGATTATACGATGGCTACACCTTC.

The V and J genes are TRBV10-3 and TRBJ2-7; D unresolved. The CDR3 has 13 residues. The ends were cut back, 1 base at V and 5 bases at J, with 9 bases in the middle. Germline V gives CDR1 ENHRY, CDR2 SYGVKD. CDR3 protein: CAISEFAGNEQYF. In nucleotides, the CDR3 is TGTGCCATCAGTGAGTTCGCCGGAAACGAGCAGTACTTC.

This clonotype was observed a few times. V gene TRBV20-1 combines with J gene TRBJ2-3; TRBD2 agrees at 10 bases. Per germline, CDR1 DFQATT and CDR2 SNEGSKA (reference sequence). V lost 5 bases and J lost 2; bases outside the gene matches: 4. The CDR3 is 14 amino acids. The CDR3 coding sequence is TGCAGTGCTTGGACTAGCGGTACCACAGATACGCAGTATTTT. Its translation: CSAWTSGTTDTQYF.

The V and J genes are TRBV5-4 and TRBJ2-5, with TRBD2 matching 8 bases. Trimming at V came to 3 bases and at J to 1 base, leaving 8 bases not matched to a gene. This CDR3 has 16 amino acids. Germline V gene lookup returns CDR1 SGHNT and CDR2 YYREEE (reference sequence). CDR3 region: CASSWTSRVTQETQYF. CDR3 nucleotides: TGTGCCAGCAGCTGGACTAGCCGCGTTACCCAAGAGACCCAGTACTTC.

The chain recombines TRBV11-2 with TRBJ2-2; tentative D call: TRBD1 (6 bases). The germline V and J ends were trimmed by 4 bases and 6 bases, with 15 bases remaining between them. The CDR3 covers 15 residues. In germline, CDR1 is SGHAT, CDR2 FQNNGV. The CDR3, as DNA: TGTGCCAGCAGCTCCTATCAGGGGTCTGCCGGGGAGCTGTTTTTT. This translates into CASSSYQGSAGELFF.

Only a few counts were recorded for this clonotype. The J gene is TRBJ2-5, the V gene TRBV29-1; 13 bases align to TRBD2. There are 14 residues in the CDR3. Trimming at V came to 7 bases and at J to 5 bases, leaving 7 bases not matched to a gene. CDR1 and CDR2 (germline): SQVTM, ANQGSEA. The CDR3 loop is CSAPGLAGAETQYF. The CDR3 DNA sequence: TGCAGCGCCCCCGGACTAGCGGGGGCGGAGACCCAGTACTTC.